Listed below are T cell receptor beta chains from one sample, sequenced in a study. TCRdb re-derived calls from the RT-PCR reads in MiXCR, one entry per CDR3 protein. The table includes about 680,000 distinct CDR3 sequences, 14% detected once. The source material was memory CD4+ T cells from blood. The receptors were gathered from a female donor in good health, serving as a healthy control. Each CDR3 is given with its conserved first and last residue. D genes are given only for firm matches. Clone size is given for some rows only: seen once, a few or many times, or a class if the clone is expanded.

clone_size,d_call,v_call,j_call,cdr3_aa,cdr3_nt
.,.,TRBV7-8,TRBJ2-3,CASSSKLASGDTQYF,TGTGCCAGCAGCTCTAAACTAGCTTCGGGAGATACGCAGTATTTT
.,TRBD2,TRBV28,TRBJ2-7,CASSWGLNYEQYF,TGTGCCAGCAGTTGGGGACTAAACTACGAGCAGTACTTC
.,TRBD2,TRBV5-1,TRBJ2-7,CASSLGSSGSVYEQYF,TGCGCCAGCAGCTTGGGGTCTAGCGGGAGTGTGTACGAGCAGTACTTC
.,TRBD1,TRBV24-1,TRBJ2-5,CATSDSGGAETQYF,TGTGCCACCAGTGATTCAGGGGGCGCGGAGACCCAGTACTTC
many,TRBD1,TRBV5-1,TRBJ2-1,CASSDRGPMDEQFF,TGCGCCAGCAGTGACAGGGGGCCCATGGATGAGCAGTTCTTC
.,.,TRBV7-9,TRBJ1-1,CASSLAFGRNTEAFF,TGTGCCAGCAGCTTAGCTTTCGGCAGAAACACTGAAGCTTTCTTT
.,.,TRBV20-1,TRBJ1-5,CSARLQRGDSYSNQPQHF,TGCAGTGCTAGACTTCAAAGGGGCGACTCGTATAGCAATCAGCCCCAGCATTTT
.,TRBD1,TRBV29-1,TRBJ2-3,CSVERQGADTQYF,TGCAGCGTTGAACGACAGGGGGCAGATACGCAGTATTTT
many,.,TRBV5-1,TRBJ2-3,CASSPATSTDTQYF,TGCGCCAGCAGCCCAGCCACTAGCACAGATACGCAGTATTTT
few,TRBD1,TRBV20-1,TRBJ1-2,CSAGTTGIYGYTF,TGCAGTGCGGGAACGACAGGGATCTATGGCTACACCTTC
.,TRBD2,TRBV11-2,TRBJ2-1,CASSLEPSGSKQFF,TGTGCCAGCAGCTTAGAACCTAGCGGGAGTAAGCAGTTCTTC
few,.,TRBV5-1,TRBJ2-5,CASSLAGELETQYF,TGCGCCAGCAGCTTGGCCGGCGAATTAGAGACCCAGTACTTC
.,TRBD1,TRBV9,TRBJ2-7,CASSIGQGKADEQYF,TGTGCCAGCAGCATTGGACAGGGGAAGGCGGACGAGCAGTACTTC
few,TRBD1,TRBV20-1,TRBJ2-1,CSASLGGGDEQFF,TGCAGTGCTTCTTTAGGGGGCGGTGATGAGCAGTTCTTC
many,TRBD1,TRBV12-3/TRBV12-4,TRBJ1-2,CASRTGSLAYGYTF,TGTGCCAGCCGGACAGGTTCTCTAGCCTATGGCTACACCTTC
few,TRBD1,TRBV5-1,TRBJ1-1,CASSLAIGTGNAEAFF,TGCGCCAGCAGCTTGGCCATTGGGACAGGGAACGCTGAAGCTTTCTTT
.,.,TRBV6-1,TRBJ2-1,CASTWTDNEQFF,TGTGCCAGCACCTGGACAGATAATGAGCAGTTCTTC
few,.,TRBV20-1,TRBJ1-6,CSASYRENSPLHF,TGCAGTGCTAGTTACAGGGAAAATTCACCCCTCCACTTT